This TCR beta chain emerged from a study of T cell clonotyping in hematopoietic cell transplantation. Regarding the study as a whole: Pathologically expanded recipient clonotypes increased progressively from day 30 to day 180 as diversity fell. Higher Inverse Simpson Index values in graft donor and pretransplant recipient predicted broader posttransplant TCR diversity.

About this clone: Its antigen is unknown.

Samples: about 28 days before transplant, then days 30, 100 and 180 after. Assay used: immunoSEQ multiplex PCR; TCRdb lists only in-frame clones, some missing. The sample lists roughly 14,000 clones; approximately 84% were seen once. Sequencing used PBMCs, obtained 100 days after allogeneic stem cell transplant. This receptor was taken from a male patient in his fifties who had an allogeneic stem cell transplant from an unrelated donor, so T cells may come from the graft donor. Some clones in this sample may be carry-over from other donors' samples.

The CDR3 reads CASRFETSNYGYTF. In DNA, the CDR3 is TGTGCCAGCAGGTTTGAGACATCTAACTATGGCTACACCTTC. The rearrangement uses TRBV2 and TRBJ1-2, with D unresolved. The V and J ends lost 6 bases and 0 bases respectively, with 11 bases between them. The CDR3 length is 14 residues. Germline V CDR1 and CDR2: SNHLY, FYNNEI.